This is a list of T cell receptor beta chains from one sample in a study of T cell repertoires and HLA-DP antigens. Which antigens these TCRs recognize remains unknown. Sequenced by immunoSEQ multiplex PCR; TCRdb stores in-frame clones only, minus some. The sample holds approximately 110,000 clones, 80% to 95% seen once. The sample taken for sequencing was CD4+ T cells from PBMCs. The receptors stem from a woman in her late teens or twenties in good health and CMV-seronegative. The CDR3 runs from the conserved cysteine through the conserved F or W. A D gene is named only where the DNA matches it firmly. Clone size is stated in some rows and not others, as once, few, many or a class when expanded.

cdr3_nt: TGTGCCAGCAGTGAAGGGCGTAGCAATCAGCCCCAGCATTTT
cdr3_aa: CASSEGRSNQPQHF
d_call: .
clone_size: once
v_call: TRBV2
j_call: TRBJ1-5

cdr3_nt: TGTGCCAGCAGTTACTCGAGAGACAGGGGTTACGAGCAGTACTTC
cdr3_aa: CASSYSRDRGYEQYF
d_call: TRBD1
clone_size: .
v_call: TRBV6-5
j_call: TRBJ2-7

cdr3_nt: TGTGCCAGTAGTGTCACTGCTATGAACACTGAAGCTTTCTTT
cdr3_aa: CASSVTAMNTEAFF
d_call: .
clone_size: .
v_call: TRBV19
j_call: TRBJ1-1

cdr3_nt: TGCGCCAGCAGCCTGATCCCTAGCGGGGGGGCGGGAATTTACAATGAGCAGTTCTTC
cdr3_aa: CASSLIPSGGAGIYNEQFF
d_call: TRBD2
clone_size: .
v_call: TRBV5-1
j_call: TRBJ2-1

cdr3_nt: TGTGCCAGCAGTCGGTGGGGGAGCACAGATACGCAGTATTTT
cdr3_aa: CASSRWGSTDTQYF
d_call: .
clone_size: .
v_call: TRBV6-4
j_call: TRBJ2-3

cdr3_nt: TGCGCCAGCAGCTTAACAGGGGAACAGCCCCAGCATTTT
cdr3_aa: CASSLTGEQPQHF
d_call: TRBD1
clone_size: .
v_call: TRBV5-1
j_call: TRBJ1-5

cdr3_nt: TGTGCCAGCAGCCCCGGACTAGCGGGGGGTCGGAATGAGCAGTTCTTC
cdr3_aa: CASSPGLAGGRNEQFF
d_call: TRBD2
clone_size: .
v_call: TRBV7-9
j_call: TRBJ2-1

cdr3_nt: TGTGCCAGCAGCTTACGGGGGACTCACACAGATACGCAGTATTTT
cdr3_aa: CASSLRGTHTDTQYF
d_call: .
clone_size: .
v_call: TRBV13
j_call: TRBJ2-3

cdr3_nt: TGTGCCAGCTCACCAGTTATGGGACGATCGAACACCGGGGAGCTGTTTTTT
cdr3_aa: CASSPVMGRSNTGELFF
d_call: .
clone_size: .
v_call: TRBV18
j_call: TRBJ2-2

cdr3_nt: TGCAGCGTGCTTACTAGCGGCAGCTACAATGAGCAGTTCTTC
cdr3_aa: CSVLTSGSYNEQFF
d_call: TRBD2
clone_size: once
v_call: TRBV29-1
j_call: TRBJ2-1

cdr3_nt: TGTGCCAGTAGTATCGGGGGGGCGGCGGACTATGGCTACACCTTC
cdr3_aa: CASSIGGAADYGYTF
d_call: .
clone_size: .
v_call: TRBV19
j_call: TRBJ1-2

cdr3_nt: TGTGCCAGCAGAGCAGGGGGCTTGAACACTGAAGCTTTCTTT
cdr3_aa: CASRAGGLNTEAFF
d_call: TRBD1
clone_size: .
v_call: TRBV28
j_call: TRBJ1-1

cdr3_nt: TGTGCCAGCAGTTTGAGGTCGGGGGGCTACACCTTC
cdr3_aa: CASSLRSGGYTF
d_call: .
clone_size: .
v_call: TRBV28
j_call: TRBJ1-2

cdr3_nt: TGTGCCTGGGCGGAGGGACTCTATGGCTACACCTTC
cdr3_aa: CAWAEGLYGYTF
d_call: .
clone_size: .
v_call: TRBV30
j_call: TRBJ1-2

cdr3_nt: TGTGCCAGCAGAAGAACTTCGCTGGTGACCCAGTACTTC
cdr3_aa: CASRRTSLVTQYF
d_call: .
clone_size: .
v_call: TRBV6-5
j_call: TRBJ2-5

cdr3_nt: TGTGCCAGCAGTTACTCTGAGGGGAGAGCTTTCTTT
cdr3_aa: CASSYSEGRAFF
d_call: .
clone_size: .
v_call: TRBV6-6
j_call: TRBJ1-1

cdr3_nt: TGTGCCAGCAGCCGACCGGGACAAGGGACTAACTATGGCTACACCTTC
cdr3_aa: CASSRPGQGTNYGYTF
d_call: .
clone_size: .
v_call: TRBV4-2
j_call: TRBJ1-2

cdr3_nt: TGTGCCAGCTCACCGGTTCCGGAGACCCAGTACTTC
cdr3_aa: CASSPVPETQYF
d_call: .
clone_size: .
v_call: TRBV18
j_call: TRBJ2-5

cdr3_nt: TGTGCCAGCAGCCCCTCTTGGGGCTACGAGCAGTACTTC
cdr3_aa: CASSPSWGYEQYF
d_call: .
clone_size: once
v_call: TRBV7-6
j_call: TRBJ2-7

cdr3_nt: TGTGCCAGCAGCCGAGGCCAGGGGGCTTTTAATTCACCCCTCCACTTT
cdr3_aa: CASSRGQGAFNSPLHF
d_call: TRBD1
clone_size: .
v_call: TRBV7-9
j_call: TRBJ1-6

cdr3_nt: TGTGCCAGCAGCTTAGTCCAACTCAGGGGGAGACAGCCCCAGCATTTT
cdr3_aa: CASSLVQLRGRQPQHF
d_call: TRBD1
clone_size: .
v_call: TRBV7-8
j_call: TRBJ1-5

cdr3_nt: TGTGCCAGCAGCCAAGATGTCTTTAAAGAGACCCAGTACTTC
cdr3_aa: CASSQDVFKETQYF
d_call: .
clone_size: .
v_call: TRBV4-2
j_call: TRBJ2-5

cdr3_nt: TGCGCCAGCAGCTTGGGGGACTACAATGAGCAGTTCTTC
cdr3_aa: CASSLGDYNEQFF
d_call: .
clone_size: .
v_call: TRBV5-1
j_call: TRBJ2-1

cdr3_nt: TGTGCCAGCAGCGTAGGAGGCAGCGGATGGGAGACCCAGTACTTC
cdr3_aa: CASSVGGSGWETQYF
d_call: .
clone_size: few
v_call: TRBV9
j_call: TRBJ2-5

cdr3_nt: TGTGCCAGCAGCCAAGATAGGTTCCGAGGGCCTAATGAAAAACTGTTTTTT
cdr3_aa: CASSQDRFRGPNEKLFF
d_call: .
clone_size: .
v_call: TRBV14
j_call: TRBJ1-4

cdr3_nt: TGTGCCTGCTCTCCCGGGTCTTGGCTAAAGGGCTACACCTTC
cdr3_aa: CACSPGSWLKGYTF
d_call: .
clone_size: few
v_call: TRBV30
j_call: TRBJ1-2

cdr3_nt: TGCGCCAGCAGCTCGGGGACTAGCGGGGTGGCACACGAGCAGTACTTC
cdr3_aa: CASSSGTSGVAHEQYF
d_call: TRBD2
clone_size: .
v_call: TRBV5-1
j_call: TRBJ2-7

cdr3_nt: TGTGCCAGCAGGGGTGCAGGGAGGGAACAGCCCCAGCATTTT
cdr3_aa: CASRGAGREQPQHF
d_call: .
clone_size: .
v_call: TRBV7-6
j_call: TRBJ1-5

cdr3_nt: TGCAGTGCTAGGAAGGACACTGAAGCTTTCTTT
cdr3_aa: CSARKDTEAFF
d_call: .
clone_size: .
v_call: TRBV20-1
j_call: TRBJ1-1

cdr3_nt: TGTGCCAGCAGCTTGGGACAGAACACAGATACGCAGTATTTT
cdr3_aa: CASSLGQNTDTQYF
d_call: TRBD1
clone_size: .
v_call: TRBV7-8
j_call: TRBJ2-3

cdr3_nt: TGTGCCAGTAGTATAGTCAGGACGGGCTCCTACAATGAGCAGTTCTTC
cdr3_aa: CASSIVRTGSYNEQFF
d_call: .
clone_size: once
v_call: TRBV19
j_call: TRBJ2-1

cdr3_nt: TGTGCCTGGAGCCCGGTGGAGGTCACTGAAGCTTTCTTT
cdr3_aa: CAWSPVEVTEAFF
d_call: .
clone_size: .
v_call: TRBV30
j_call: TRBJ1-1

cdr3_nt: TGTGCCAGCAGCTCCCATCGGGCCCAGTACAATGAGCAGTTCTTC
cdr3_aa: CASSSHRAQYNEQFF
d_call: .
clone_size: .
v_call: TRBV7-9
j_call: TRBJ2-1

cdr3_nt: TGCGCCAGCAGCCCAACTAGCGGGAGATCCTACGAGCAGTACTTC
cdr3_aa: CASSPTSGRSYEQYF
d_call: TRBD2
clone_size: .
v_call: TRBV5-1
j_call: TRBJ2-7

cdr3_nt: TGTGCCAGCAGTGAAAATGAGGGGAGAAATAATTCACCCCTCCACTTT
cdr3_aa: CASSENEGRNNSPLHF
d_call: .
clone_size: once
v_call: TRBV2
j_call: TRBJ1-6

cdr3_nt: TGTGCCAGCAGTTTAGTTTTAGCGGGAGGCAACACCGGGGAGCTGTTTTTT
cdr3_aa: CASSLVLAGGNTGELFF
d_call: TRBD2
clone_size: .
v_call: TRBV27
j_call: TRBJ2-2

cdr3_nt: TGTGCCAGCAGTGTGGACAGCCTCGGTCATTGGTACTTC
cdr3_aa: CASSVDSLGHWYF
d_call: .
clone_size: .
v_call: TRBV6-5
j_call: TRBJ2-4

cdr3_nt: TGCGCCAGCAGCAGCGGCGGGAGAGCGAACACCGGGGAGCTGTTTTTT
cdr3_aa: CASSSGGRANTGELFF
d_call: TRBD2
clone_size: .
v_call: TRBV5-1
j_call: TRBJ2-2

cdr3_nt: TGTGCCAGCAGCTTAGAAGGCAGAGGTACGCAGTATTTT
cdr3_aa: CASSLEGRGTQYF
d_call: .
clone_size: .
v_call: TRBV11-3
j_call: TRBJ2-3

cdr3_nt: TGTGCCAGCAGCTTATACAGGGGGCGAGAAGATACGCAGTATTTT
cdr3_aa: CASSLYRGREDTQYF
d_call: TRBD1
clone_size: .
v_call: TRBV7-9
j_call: TRBJ2-3